This is a list of T cell receptor beta chains from one sample in a study of CD8 T cells in ankylosing spondylitis. TCRdb re-analysed the 5' RACE reads in MiXCR, keeping a single row per CDR3 protein. The data show fewer than 500,000 distinct CDR3 sequences, about a fifth seen once. Material: blood, either unsorted or a sorted T cell fraction (not recorded which). These receptor sequences come from a male donor with ankylosing spondylitis. Each CDR3 is given with its conserved first and last residue. Each record gives: V gene, D gene, J gene, clone size, CDR3 protein, CDR3 DNA. The D gene is left open where the match is weak. Only some rows state a clone size, as once, few, many or a class for expanded clones.

V: TRBV12-3/TRBV12-4; D: NA; J: TRBJ2-7; size: NA; CDR3: CASSFSIYEQYF; DNA: TGTGCCAGCAGTTTTTCGATTTACGAGCAGTACTTC
V: TRBV28; D: NA; J: TRBJ2-2; size: NA; CDR3: CASRPERDGLGTGELFF; DNA: TGTGCCAGCAGGCCCGAACGGGACGGTCTCGGTACCGGGGAGCTGTTTTTT
V: TRBV3-1; D: NA; J: TRBJ2-2; size: NA; CDR3: CASSQVLRGGELFF; DNA: TGTGCCAGCAGCCAAGTACTCAGGGGAGGGGAGCTGTTTTTT
V: TRBV20-1; D: TRBD2; J: TRBJ2-1; size: NA; CDR3: CSAGTSRSYNEQFF; DNA: TGCAGTGCGGGGACTAGTCGCTCCTACAATGAGCAGTTCTTC
V: TRBV4-3; D: NA; J: TRBJ2-2; size: NA; CDR3: CASSQDGSRTGELFF; DNA: TGCGCCAGCAGCCAAGACGGGAGCAGGACCGGGGAGCTGTTTTTT
V: TRBV29-1; D: TRBD2; J: TRBJ2-5; size: many; CDR3: CSVDASGRATVETQYF; DNA: TGCAGCGTTGACGCAAGCGGGAGGGCCACCGTAGAGACCCAGTACTTC
V: TRBV12-3/TRBV12-4; D: NA; J: TRBJ2-7; size: few; CDR3: CASSAGTDYEQYF; DNA: TGTGCCAGCAGTGCCGGGACCGATTACGAGCAGTACTTC
V: TRBV2; D: TRBD1; J: TRBJ1-4; size: NA; CDR3: CATETGGNEKLFF; DNA: TGTGCCACGGAGACAGGGGGGAATGAAAAACTGTTTTTT
V: TRBV5-8; D: TRBD2; J: TRBJ2-1; size: few; CDR3: CASSLMGLAVYNEQFF; DNA: TGTGCCAGCAGCTTGATGGGACTAGCAGTATACAATGAGCAGTTCTTC
V: TRBV20-1; D: NA; J: TRBJ1-2; size: NA; CDR3: CSASPNYGYTF; DNA: TGCAGTGCTAGCCCAAATTATGGCTACACCTTC
V: TRBV29-1; D: NA; J: TRBJ2-2; size: many; CDR3: CSASYTGSTGELFF; DNA: TGCAGCGCTTCTTATACAGGGTCCACCGGGGAGCTGTTTTTT
V: TRBV12-3/TRBV12-4; D: NA; J: TRBJ2-7; size: NA; CDR3: CASSLVESYEQYF; DNA: TGTGCCAGCAGTTTAGTTGAATCCTACGAGCAGTACTTC
V: TRBV5-1; D: NA; J: TRBJ2-2; size: NA; CDR3: CASSLQGLTGELFF; DNA: TGCGCCAGCAGCTTGCAGGGGCTCACCGGGGAGCTGTTTTTT
V: TRBV7-2; D: NA; J: TRBJ2-7; size: few; CDR3: CASSLATYEQYF; DNA: TGTGCCAGCAGCTTAGCAACTTACGAGCAGTACTTC
V: TRBV28; D: TRBD1; J: TRBJ1-2; size: NA; CDR3: CASSGVDRVHGYTF; DNA: TGTGCCAGCAGTGGGGTAGACAGGGTACATGGCTACACCTTC
V: TRBV7-2; D: TRBD2; J: TRBJ2-1; size: few; CDR3: CASSRSGRNEQFF; DNA: TGTGCCAGCAGCCGTAGCGGGAGGAATGAGCAGTTCTTC
V: TRBV3-1; D: NA; J: TRBJ1-1; size: NA; CDR3: CASSRNRGGENTEAFF; DNA: TGTGCCAGCAGCCGCAACCGTGGGGGCGAGAACACTGAAGCTTTCTTT
V: TRBV7-8; D: TRBD2; J: TRBJ2-1; size: few; CDR3: CASHGTSGYNEQFF; DNA: TGTGCCAGCCACGGGACTAGCGGGTACAATGAGCAGTTCTTC
V: TRBV15; D: NA; J: TRBJ2-5; size: NA; CDR3: CATSSGGTVETQYF; DNA: TGTGCCACCAGCAGTGGCGGAACAGTTGAGACCCAGTACTTC
V: TRBV6-2/TRBV6-3; D: NA; J: TRBJ2-2; size: few; CDR3: CASTQGGELFF; DNA: TGTGCCAGCACTCAGGGGGGGGAGCTGTTTTTT
V: TRBV5-1; D: NA; J: TRBJ2-3; size: few; CDR3: CASSDRGTRRTDTQYF; DNA: TGCGCCAGCAGCGACCGGGGGACCAGGAGAACAGATACGCAGTATTTT
V: TRBV7-3; D: TRBD2; J: TRBJ2-1; size: few; CDR3: CASSPTSGTRNEQFF; DNA: TGTGCCAGCAGCCCGACTAGCGGGACCAGAAATGAGCAGTTCTTC
V: TRBV6-5; D: TRBD2; J: TRBJ2-3; size: few; CDR3: CASSYRTPGLDLDTQYF; DNA: TGTGCCAGCAGTTACCGCACGCCGGGACTAGACCTAGATACGCAGTATTTT
V: TRBV29-1; D: NA; J: TRBJ2-1; size: many; CDR3: CSVGGVDPGGNEQFF; DNA: TGCAGCGTTGGGGGGGTTGACCCCGGCGGGAATGAGCAGTTCTTC
V: TRBV4-3; D: NA; J: TRBJ2-5; size: NA; CDR3: CASSQEYHVETQYF; DNA: TGCGCCAGCAGCCAAGAATACCACGTGGAGACCCAGTACTTC
V: TRBV24-1; D: NA; J: TRBJ2-1; size: NA; CDR3: CATSDAGPSDNEQFF; DNA: TGTGCCACCAGTGACGCCGGGCCATCCGACAATGAGCAGTTCTTC
V: TRBV5-4; D: NA; J: TRBJ2-1; size: few; CDR3: CASSLTLGAGKQFF; DNA: TGTGCCAGCAGCCTAACACTGGGGGCAGGAAAGCAGTTCTTC
V: TRBV11-3; D: NA; J: TRBJ2-3; size: NA; CDR3: CASSPGPTSTDTQYF; DNA: TGTGCCAGCAGCCCCGGCCCGACTAGCACAGATACGCAGTATTTT